This T cell receptor beta chain is from a study of T cell clones after liver transplantation. The wider study: TCRbeta sequencing after a pre-transplant mixed lymphocyte reaction identified graft-donor-reactive clones, later tracked in post-transplant blood. Study results and limitations: The donor-reactive repertoire was only partly measurable in a couple of subjects, lacking donor cells.

This CDR3 has 18 residues. CDR1 and CDR2 from the germline V gene are SEHNR and FQNEAQ (reference sequence). V lost 4 bases to trimming and J lost 0 bases, with 19 bases between them. About this clone: Its cognate antigen is unknown.

Clones were read by immunoSEQ multiplex PCR, and TCRdb kept only the in-frame ones, dropping some. The sample has around 110,000 clones; 90% are singletons. The receptor comes from a human patient who received a liver transplant. The graft donor may be the source of some T cells. Sequenced here: CD4+ T cells from blood, sampled 12 months after liver transplant. V and J are TRBV7-9 and TRBJ1-3; D is ambiguous. CDR3 sequence reads: CASSSMKVGIVSGNTIYF. The CDR3 nucleotides read TGTGCCAGCAGCTCAATGAAAGTGGGGATTGTCTCTGGAAACACCATATATTTT.